This is a list of T cell receptor beta chains from one sample in a study of T cells after yellow fever vaccination. TCRdb analysed the 5' RACE reads with MiXCR anew, one entry per CDR3 protein. Among roughly 330,000 distinct CDR3 sequences listed, roughly 6.8% were seen once. This specimen consisted of PBMCs, obtained about 41 days after the first yellow fever vaccination. These receptors were taken from a man aged 18 to 30 who received the YFV17D yellow fever vaccine. Both conserved end residues are part of each CDR3. D genes are given only for firm matches. The size field is filled for only some rows; it gives once, few, many or a size class.

v_call	clone_size	d_call	j_call	cdr3_aa	cdr3_nt
TRBV29-1	.	.	TRBJ2-5	CSVARAGETQYF	TGCAGCGTCGCCAGGGCCGGGGAGACCCAGTACTTC
TRBV10-3	few	.	TRBJ2-1	CARHKLWNSSSYNEQFF	TGTGCCCGACATAAGTTGTGGAACAGCAGCTCCTACAATGAGCAGTTCTTC
TRBV7-6	few	TRBD2	TRBJ2-6	CASSSTSGGAIRSGANVLTF	TGTGCCAGCAGCTCGACTAGCGGGGGGGCGATACGGTCTGGGGCCAACGTCCTGACTTTC
TRBV4-1	.	.	TRBJ1-2	CASSRSGYGYTF	TGCGCCAGCAGCCGATCGGGATATGGCTACACCTTC
TRBV5-4	.	.	TRBJ1-4	CASSFGQLNEKLFF	TGTGCCAGCAGCTTCGGACAGCTTAATGAAAAACTGTTTTTT
TRBV3-1	.	TRBD1	TRBJ1-1	CASSQFFTGGNTEAFF	TGTGCCAGCAGCCAATTCTTTACAGGGGGGAACACTGAAGCTTTCTTT
TRBV7-9	.	TRBD1	TRBJ1-1	CASSPRGPNTEAFF	TGTGCCAGCAGCCCTAGGGGGCCGAACACTGAAGCTTTCTTT
TRBV4-3	.	TRBD2	TRBJ2-1	CASSQSGTSGGNEQFF	TGCGCCAGCAGCCAGTCCGGGACTAGCGGGGGGAATGAGCAGTTCTTC
TRBV20-1	.	.	TRBJ2-2	CSARDPRTGELFF	TGCAGTGCCCGGGACCCTCGAACCGGGGAGCTGTTTTTT
TRBV27	few	TRBD1	TRBJ2-7	CASSLHPGQRSAQYF	TGTGCCAGCAGTTTACATCCGGGACAGCGCTCGGCGCAGTACTTC
TRBV7-9	many	.	TRBJ1-2	CASSREPNDYGYTF	TGTGCCAGCAGCCGAGAACCAAACGACTATGGCTACACCTTC